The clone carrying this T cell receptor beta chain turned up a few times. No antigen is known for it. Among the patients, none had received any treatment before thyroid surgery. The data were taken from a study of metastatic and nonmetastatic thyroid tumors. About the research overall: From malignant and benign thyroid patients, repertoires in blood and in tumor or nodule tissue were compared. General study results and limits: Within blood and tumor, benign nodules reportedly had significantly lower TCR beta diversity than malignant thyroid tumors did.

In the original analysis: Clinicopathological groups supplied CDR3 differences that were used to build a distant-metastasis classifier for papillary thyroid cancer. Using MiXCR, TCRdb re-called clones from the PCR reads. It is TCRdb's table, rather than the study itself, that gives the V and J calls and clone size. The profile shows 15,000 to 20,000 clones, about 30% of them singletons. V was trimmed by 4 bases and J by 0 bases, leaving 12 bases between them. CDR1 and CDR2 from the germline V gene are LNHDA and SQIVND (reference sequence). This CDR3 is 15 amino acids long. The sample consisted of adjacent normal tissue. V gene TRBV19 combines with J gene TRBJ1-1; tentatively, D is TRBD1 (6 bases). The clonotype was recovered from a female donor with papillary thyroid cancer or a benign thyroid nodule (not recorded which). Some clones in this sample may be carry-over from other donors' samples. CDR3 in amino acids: CASSTARTVNTEAFF. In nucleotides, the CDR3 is TGTGCCAGTAGTACCGCCAGGACAGTGAACACTGAAGCTTTCTTT.